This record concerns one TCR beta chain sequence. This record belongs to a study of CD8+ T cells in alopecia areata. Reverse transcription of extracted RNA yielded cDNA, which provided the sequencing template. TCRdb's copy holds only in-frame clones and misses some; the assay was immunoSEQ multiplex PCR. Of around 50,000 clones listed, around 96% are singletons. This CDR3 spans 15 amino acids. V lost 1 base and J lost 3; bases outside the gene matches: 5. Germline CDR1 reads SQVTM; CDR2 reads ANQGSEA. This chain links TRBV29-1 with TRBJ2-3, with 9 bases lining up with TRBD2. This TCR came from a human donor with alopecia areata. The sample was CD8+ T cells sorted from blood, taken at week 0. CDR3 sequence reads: CSVEALAGGTDTQYF. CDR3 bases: TGCAGCGTTGAAGCACTAGCGGGCGGTACAGATACGCAGTATTTT.